Following are 28 T cell receptor beta chains from one sample sequenced in a study of tumor and adjacent non-tumor tissue in lung cancer. A modified ARM-PCR protocol with three rounds of nested PCR amplified TCRbeta. MiXCR, run by TCRdb on the multiplex PCR reads, gives a single entry per CDR3 protein. The table records approximately 66,000 distinct CDR3 sequences, about 61% of them present only once. RNA was extracted from bulk tissue without any cell sorting. More than 3 cm separated this lung sample from the edge of the tumor. The specimen was distant non-tumor lung tissue. These receptor sequences come from a man between 70 and 80 years old with non-small cell lung cancer.

Comments on this clonotype: Here the CDR3 omits its conserved ending phenylalanine or tryptophan, so a read error is the likely source. J is TRBJ2-7 and V is TRBV10-2; possible D gene TRBD1, 6 bases. The CDR3 has 17 residues. The V end lost 3 bases, the J end lost 5 bases, and 23 bases lay between the germline ends. Per germline, CDR1 WSHSY and CDR2 SAAADI. The CDR3 bases are TGCGCCAGCAGTGATAAATTAACAGGGTTAAACCCCCACGAGCAGTACCTC. Translated, it gives CASSDKLTGLNPHEQYL.

Note on this clonotype: The conserved closing phenylalanine or tryptophan is absent in this CDR3, likely reflecting a read error. This chain connects TRBV29-1 to TRBJ2-3, with 8 bases lining up with TRBD2. Germline assignment: CDR1 SQVTM and CDR2 ANQGSEA. Trimming cost V 8 bases and J 0 bases; bases outside gene matches: 10. The CDR3 spans 15 residues. DNA of the CDR3: TGCAGCATCACCCGGGGGGGCTACAGCACAGATACGCAGTATATT. Translating gives CSITRGGYSTDTQYI.

This CDR3 reads CASSEGDINYEQFF. CDR3 in DNA: TGTGCCAGCAGCGAGGGAGACATAAACTACGAGCAGTTCTTC. The chain combines TRBV11-2 with TRBJ2-7; D perhaps matches TRBD2 (5 bases). The last part of the DNA fits TRBJ2-1 better; the J call may be wrong. This CDR3 has 14 amino acids. The germline V gene has CDR1 SGHAT and CDR2 FQNNGV.

This clonotype came up many times. The V gene is TRBV5-6, the J gene TRBJ2-3; TRBD1 matches 7 bases. Per germline, CDR1 SGHDT and CDR2 YYEEEE. The V and J ends lost 4 bases and 3 bases, in that order; junction bases with no gene match: 8. This CDR3 has 15 amino acids. CDR3 DNA sequence: TGTGCCAGCAGCGAATACAGGGGATCGACAGATACGCAGTATTTT. Residues: CASSEYRGSTDTQYF.

In regard to this clonotype: The junction and the germline gene differ at one end; a read error may be behind it. The chain couples TRBV29-1 to TRBJ2-6, with 7 bases identical to TRBD2. The CDR3 contains 16 residues. Germline V gene lookup returns CDR1 SQVTM and CDR2 ANQGSEA. The CDR3 sequence: CSAGDWGFSGANVLNF. DNA of the CDR3: TGCAGTGCGGGGGACTGGGGGTTCTCTGGGGCCAACGTCCTGAATTTC.

The chain employs TRBV12-3 or TRBV12-4 and TRBJ2-6; 7 bases map to TRBD1. This CDR3 has 16 residues. J was trimmed by 11 bases and V by 1 base; bases with no gene match: 11. This CDR3 reads CASSLGQGAGTDVLTF. CDR3 nucleotide sequence: TGTGCCAGCAGTTTAGGACAGGGAGCTGGGACCGACGTCCTGACTTTC.

This clonotype showed up many times. The chain couples TRBV12-3 or TRBV12-4 to TRBJ2-1; D unclear. The CDR3 contains 12 residues. Trimming removed 5 bases at V and 7 bases at J, with 9 bases between. The CDR3 loop is CASSPPFNEQFF. The DNA for the CDR3 is TGTGCCAGCAGTCCCCCGTTTAATGAGCAGTTCTTC.

This sequence joins TRBV20-1 and TRBJ2-5, with D perhaps being TRBD1 or TRBD2 (5 bases each). The germline V and J ends were trimmed by 7 bases and 4 bases, with 22 bases remaining between them. This CDR3 is built from 15 residues. From germline, CDR1 is DFQATT and CDR2 SNEGSKA (reference sequence). CDR3 sequence (DNA): TGCAGTGTTCACCACCCGGGACGCCCCTCAGAGACCCAGTACTTC. This encodes CSVHHPGRPSETQYF.

This clonotype was seen ten or more times. The rearrangement uses TRBV12-3 or TRBV12-4 and TRBJ2-7; either TRBD1 or TRBD2 may fit D (5 bases each). This CDR3 is 16 amino acids long. Between the trimmed V and J ends, which lost 2 bases and 7 bases, there was a span of 21 bases. The CDR3 bases are TGTGCCAGCAGTTTACGCGCTACAGGAAAGGGCGGGGAGCAGTACTTC. Amino acids: CASSLRATGKGGEQYF.

Many counts were recorded for this clonotype. V gene TRBV25-1 combines with J gene TRBJ2-6; D possibly matches TRBD1 or TRBD2 (5 bases each). The CDR3 covers 18 residues. Germline CDR1 reads MGHDK; CDR2 reads SYGVNS. V lost 2 bases, J lost 0 bases, and 14 bases lay in between. CDR3 sequence: CASSEGVEGNSGANVLTF. CDR3 coding DNA: TGTGCCAGCAGTGAAGGGGTTGAGGGGAACTCTGGGGCCAACGTCCTGACTTTC.

To note about this clonotype: Here the CDR3 omits its conserved ending phenylalanine or tryptophan, so a read error is the likely source. The genes are TRBV11-2 and TRBJ1-2; 7 bases line up with TRBD1. The CDR3 is 13 amino acids. J was trimmed by 5 bases and V by 3 bases; bases with no gene match: 3. Germline V gene data show CDR1 as SGHAT and CDR2 as FQNNGV. CDR3 bases: TGTGCCAGCAGCTTGGGACAGAGGTATGGCTACACCTCC. It specifies CASSLGQRYGYTS.

In the case of this clonotype: A read error may explain this, as a much larger clone is one base away. The CDR3 nucleotides are TGTGCCATCAGTGCGGGTCCACTAGCGGGGTACAATGAGCAGTTCTTC. Protein: CAISAGPLAGYNEQFF. J is TRBJ2-1 and V is TRBV10-3; 10 bases align to TRBD2. CDR3 length: 16 residues. The V and J ends lost 4 bases and 4 bases, in that order; junction bases with no gene match: 7. The germline V gene has CDR1 ENHRY and CDR2 SYGVKD.

Only a few counts were recorded for this clonotype. This clone may be a read error of a much larger clone one base away. The V and J genes are TRBV6-6 and TRBJ2-5, with D possibly TRBD1 on 6 matching bases. V was pared by 10 bases and J by 5 bases, with 11 bases between. Germline V gene sequence: CDR1 MNHNY, CDR2 SVGAGI (reference sequence). This CDR3 is 11 amino acids long. CDR3 nucleotides: TGTGCCAACACCAGGGGCGAGACCCAGTACTTC. Translation gives CANTRGETQYF.

This clonotype was found once. This may be a read error: a much more frequent sequence differs by one nucleotide. This sequence joins TRBV6-1 and TRBJ2-3; 9 bases agree with TRBD1. This CDR3 contains 16 residues. V dropped 8 bases and J dropped 3; count of bases not matched to a gene: 12. Germline V gives CDR1 MNHNS, CDR2 SASEGT. The CDR3, as DNA: TGTGCCAGCTGCTACTCAGACAGGGGGGGTACAGATACGCAGTATTTT. This codes for CASCYSDRGGTDTQYF.

This clonotype was observed many times. V usage is TRBV29-1 and J usage is TRBJ2-3, with a possible D match to TRBD2 (6 bases). The CDR3 is 13 residues long. V was pared by 4 bases and J by 5 bases, with 13 bases between. The V gene's germline CDR1 is SQVTM and CDR2 ANQGSEA. The CDR3 DNA follows: TGCAGCGTTGCGGTCGGGAGTGGAGATACGCAGTATTTT. Translated, it gives CSVAVGSGDTQYF.

A few counts support this clonotype. A single base separates this from a much larger clone, so it may be a read error. J is TRBJ1-6 and V is TRBV4-1; 8 bases map to TRBD1. This CDR3 is 15 amino acids long. J was trimmed by 10 bases and V by 1 base; bases with no gene match: 6. CDR1 MGHRA and CDR2 YSYEKL come from the germline V gene. DNA of the CDR3: TGCGCCAGCAGCCAAGGACAGGGGCTTAAATCACCCCTCCACTTT. This sequence encodes CASSQGQGLKSPLHF.

Turning to this clonotype: Likely a read error: the CDR3 ends without its conserved phenylalanine or tryptophan. This chain joins TRBV11-2 and TRBJ1-1; D possibly corresponds to TRBD1 (5 bases). The germline V gene has CDR1 SGHAT and CDR2 FQNNGV. CDR3 length: 15 amino acids. The CDR3 loop is CTSSLESGGSTEAFL. The CDR3 nucleotides read TGTACCAGCAGCTTAGAATCGGGGGGTTCCACTGAAGCTTTCCTT.

J is TRBJ2-1 and V is TRBV20-1; no firm D call. The ends were cut back, 7 bases at V and 10 bases at J, with 8 bases in the middle. The CDR3 sequence is 9 residues long. Germline V gene sequence: CDR1 DFQATT, CDR2 SNEGSKA (reference sequence). CDR3 in amino acids: CSDRNEQFF. CDR3 sequence (DNA): TGCAGTGATAGGAACGAGCAGTTCTTC.

This clonotype was seen only once. This may arise from a read error, as a much more abundant clone is one base away. CDR3: CTSMRIRLEKNEKLFF. The CDR3 nucleotides read TGTACCAGCATGAGGATCAGGCTGGAAAAAAATGAAAAACTGTTTTTT. This chain links TRBV6-1 with TRBJ1-4; D gene unclear. Per the germline V gene, CDR1 is MNHNS and CDR2 is SASEGT. CDR3 size: 16 residues.

In this sample, this clonotype turned up many times. The chain couples TRBV6-6 to TRBJ1-2; TRBD1 is a possible D gene (5 bases). Germline V lookup: CDR1 MNHNY, CDR2 SVGAGI (reference sequence). Trimming stripped 7 bases from V and 8 bases from J, with 20 bases between. The CDR3 totals 14 residues. In DNA, the CDR3 is TGTGCCAGCAAGAGGGACTTTGGAGTGTACGGCTACACCTTC. The encoded protein is CASKRDFGVYGYTF.

Worth noting for this clonotype: In this CDR3 the conserved last residue, phenylalanine or tryptophan, is missing, so a read error is likely. The chain links TRBV11-3 to TRBJ2-5; D possibly corresponds to TRBD2 (6 bases). Germline V gene lookup returns CDR1 SGHNT and CDR2 YENEEA. The CDR3 spans 13 residues. Trimming removed 4 bases at V and 9 bases at J, with 15 bases between. CDR3 coding DNA: TGTGCCAGCAGCTCCACCGAAAGGGAGGCCCAGTACCTC. Amino acids: CASSSTEREAQYL.

The gene calls are TRBV5-4 and TRBJ1-2; 10 bases align to TRBD1. The ends lost 3 bases at V and 8 bases at J; junction bases unmatched: 16. Germline loops: CDR1 SGHNT, CDR2 YYREEE (reference sequence). CDR3 length: 17 amino acids. The CDR3 sequence: CASSSPGQGTFRRGYTF. In DNA, the CDR3 is TGTGCCAGCAGCTCCCCGGGACAGGGGACGTTTAGGAGAGGCTACACCTTC.

As concerns this clonotype: Mismatch with germline at one junction end may stem from a read error. The chain uses TRBV29-1 and TRBJ1-1; a possible D gene is TRBD1 (6 bases). CDR3 length: 14 residues. From germline, CDR1 is SQVTM and CDR2 ANQGSEA. For the CDR3, the DNA is TGCAGCGCCAAGGCTGGGGGCGCGAATAGTGAAACTTTCTTT. This gives the protein CSAKAGGANSETFF.

Points on this clonotype: Lacking the conserved final phenylalanine or tryptophan, this CDR3 likely reflects a read error. V gene TRBV11-2 combines with J gene TRBJ2-1; 7 nucleotides match TRBD1. CDR3 length: 15 amino acids. CDR1 SGHAT and CDR2 FQNNGV come from the germline V gene. CDR3 bases: TGTGCCACCAGCCAAAACAGGGGACCGTTCGATGAGCAGTTCCTC. This translates into CATSQNRGPFDEQFL.

This clonotype appeared many times. The rearrangement links TRBV29-1 to TRBJ1-1; unclear D gene. The CDR3 is made up of 14 amino acids. V was trimmed by 3 bases and J by 0 bases, leaving 11 bases between them. Germline CDR1 reads SQVTM; CDR2 reads ANQGSEA. The CDR3 DNA is TGCAGCGTTGATATGGGTACTTTGAACACTGAAGCTTTCTTT. This gives the protein CSVDMGTLNTEAFF.

Comments on this clonotype: Since a much larger clone is just one base distant, this may be a read error. The rearrangement links TRBV11-2 to TRBJ1-5; D remains ambiguous. Between the trimmed V and J ends, which lost 5 bases and 3 bases, there was a span of 14 bases. From germline, CDR1 is SGHAT and CDR2 FQNNGV. This CDR3 region has 15 residues. The CDR3: CASSVTDGNNQPQHF. CDR3 sequence (DNA): TGTGCCAGCAGCGTAACGGACGGGAACAATCAGCCCCAGCATTTT.

Turning to this clonotype: It is likely a read error, because the conserved phenylalanine at the end of the CDR3 is missing. The CDR3 region has the DNA TGTGCCAGCAGCCCCACCGCGTGGACCCAGTACGTC. Encoded protein: CASSPTAWTQYV. The genes are TRBV14 and TRBJ2-5; no clear D gene. Germline loops: CDR1 SGHDN, CDR2 FVKESK. This CDR3 is built from 12 residues. V lost 4 bases and J 7 bases, leaving 10 bases between the germline ends.

The chain uses TRBV28 and TRBJ2-6, with 7 bases identical to TRBD2. Germline loops: CDR1 MDHEN, CDR2 SYDVKM. V shed 7 bases, J shed 4 bases, and the junction held 10 bases outside the gene matches. This CDR3 spans 16 amino acids. The CDR3 reads CASKVRGNSGANVLTF. For the CDR3, the DNA is TGTGCCAGCAAGGTGCGGGGGAACTCCGGGGCCAACGTCCTGACTTTC.